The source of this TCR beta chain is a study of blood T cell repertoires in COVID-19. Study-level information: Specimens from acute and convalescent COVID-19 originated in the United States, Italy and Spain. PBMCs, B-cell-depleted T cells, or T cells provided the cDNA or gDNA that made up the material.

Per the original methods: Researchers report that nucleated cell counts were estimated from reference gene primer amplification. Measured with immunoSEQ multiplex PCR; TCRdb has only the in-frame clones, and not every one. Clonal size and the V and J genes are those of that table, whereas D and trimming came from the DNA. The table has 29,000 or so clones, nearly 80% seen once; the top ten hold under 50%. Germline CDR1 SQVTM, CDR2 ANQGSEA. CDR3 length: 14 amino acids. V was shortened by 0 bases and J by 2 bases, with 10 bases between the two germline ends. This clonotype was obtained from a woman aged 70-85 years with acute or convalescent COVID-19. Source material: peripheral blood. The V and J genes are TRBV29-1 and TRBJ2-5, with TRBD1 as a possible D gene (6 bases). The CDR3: CSVEDPGAQETQYF. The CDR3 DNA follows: TGCAGCGTTGAAGATCCAGGGGCGCAAGAGACCCAGTACTTC.